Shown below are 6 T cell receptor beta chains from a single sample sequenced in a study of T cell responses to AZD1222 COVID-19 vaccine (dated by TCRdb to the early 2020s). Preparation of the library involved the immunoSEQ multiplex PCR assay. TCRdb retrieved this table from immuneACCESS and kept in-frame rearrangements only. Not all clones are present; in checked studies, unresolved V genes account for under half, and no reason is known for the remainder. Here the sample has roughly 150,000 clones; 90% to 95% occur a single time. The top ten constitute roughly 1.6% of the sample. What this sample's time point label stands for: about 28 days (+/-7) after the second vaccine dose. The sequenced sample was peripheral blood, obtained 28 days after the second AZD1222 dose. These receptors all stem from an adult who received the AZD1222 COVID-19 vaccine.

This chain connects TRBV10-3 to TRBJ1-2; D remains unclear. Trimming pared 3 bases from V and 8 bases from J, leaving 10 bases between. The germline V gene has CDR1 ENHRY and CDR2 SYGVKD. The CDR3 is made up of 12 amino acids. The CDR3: CAISDPARGYTF. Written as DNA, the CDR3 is TGTGCCATCAGTGACCCAGCAAGGGGCTACACCTTC.

The CDR3 is CASSYSQQAPGNTIYF. CDR3 nucleotides: TGTGCCAGCAGTTACTCACAACAGGCGCCTGGAAACACCATATATTTT. This chain links TRBV6-5 with TRBJ1-3, with D perhaps TRBD1 (5 bases). From germline, CDR1 is MNHEY and CDR2 SVGAGI. V was pared by 0 bases and J by 2 bases, with 11 bases between. This CDR3 comprises 16 residues.

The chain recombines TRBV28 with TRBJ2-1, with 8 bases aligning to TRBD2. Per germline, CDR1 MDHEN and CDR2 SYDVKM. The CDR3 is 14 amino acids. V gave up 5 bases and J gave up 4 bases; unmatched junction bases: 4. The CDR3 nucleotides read TGTGCCAGCAGTCTTAGCGGGACGTACAATGAGCAGTTCTTC. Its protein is CASSLSGTYNEQFF.

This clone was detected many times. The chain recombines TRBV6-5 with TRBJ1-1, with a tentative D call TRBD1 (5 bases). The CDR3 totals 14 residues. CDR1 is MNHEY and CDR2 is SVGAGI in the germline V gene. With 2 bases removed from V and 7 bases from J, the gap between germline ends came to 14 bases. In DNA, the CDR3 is TGTGCCAGCAGTTACAGGCGACAGCGGTATGAAGCTTTCTTT. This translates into CASSYRRQRYEAFF.

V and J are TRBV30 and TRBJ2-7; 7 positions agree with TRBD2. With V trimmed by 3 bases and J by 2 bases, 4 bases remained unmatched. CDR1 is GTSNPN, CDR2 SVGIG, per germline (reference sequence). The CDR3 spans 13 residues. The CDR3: CAWSGLVAYEQYF. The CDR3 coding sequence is TGTGCCTGGAGCGGACTAGTTGCCTACGAGCAGTACTTC. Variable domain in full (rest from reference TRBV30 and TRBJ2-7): SQTIHQWPATLVQPVGSPLSLECTVEGTSNPNLYWYRQAAGRGLQLLFYSVGIGQISSEVPQNLSASRPQDRQFILSSKKLLLSDSGFYLCAWSGLVAYEQYFGPGTRLTVT.

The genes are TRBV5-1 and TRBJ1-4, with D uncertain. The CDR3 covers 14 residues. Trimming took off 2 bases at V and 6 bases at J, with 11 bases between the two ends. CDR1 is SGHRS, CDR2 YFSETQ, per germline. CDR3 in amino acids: CASSFGSGDEKLFF. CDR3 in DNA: TGCGCCAGCAGCTTTGGCTCCGGGGATGAAAAACTGTTTTTT.